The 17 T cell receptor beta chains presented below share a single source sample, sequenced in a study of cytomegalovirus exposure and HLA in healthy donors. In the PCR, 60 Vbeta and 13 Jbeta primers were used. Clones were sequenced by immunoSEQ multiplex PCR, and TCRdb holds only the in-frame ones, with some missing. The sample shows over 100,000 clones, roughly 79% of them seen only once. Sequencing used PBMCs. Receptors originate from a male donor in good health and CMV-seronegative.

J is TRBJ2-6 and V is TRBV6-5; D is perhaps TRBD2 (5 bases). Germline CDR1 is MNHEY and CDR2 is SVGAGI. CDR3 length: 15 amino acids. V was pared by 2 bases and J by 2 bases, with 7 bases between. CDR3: CASSYAGAGANVLTF. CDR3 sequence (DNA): TGTGCCAGCAGTTACGCCGGGGCTGGGGCCAACGTCCTGACTTTC.

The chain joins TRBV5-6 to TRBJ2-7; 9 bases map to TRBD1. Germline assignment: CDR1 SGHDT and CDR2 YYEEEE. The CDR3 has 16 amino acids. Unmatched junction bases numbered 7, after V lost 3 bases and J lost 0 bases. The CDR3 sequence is CASSYGQGPSSYEQYF. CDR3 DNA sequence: TGTGCCAGCAGCTACGGACAGGGGCCGAGCTCCTACGAGCAGTACTTC. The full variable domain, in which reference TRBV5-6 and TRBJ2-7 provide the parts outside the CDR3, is DAGVTQSPTHLIKTRGQQVTLRCSPKSGHDTVSWYQQALGQGPQFIFQYYEEEERQRGNFPDRFSGHQFPNYSSELNVNALLLGDSALYLCASSYGQGPSSYEQYFGPGTRLTVT.

The DNA for the CDR3 is TGTGCCAGTATGTCCGACAGCTCCTACGAGCAGTACTTC. Protein: CASMSDSSYEQYF. This chain connects TRBV19 to TRBJ2-7, with D perhaps TRBD1 (5 bases). Germline-derived CDR1 and CDR2 are LNHDA and SQIVND (reference sequence). V dropped 7 bases and J dropped 0 bases, with 10 bases sitting between them. This CDR3 has 13 amino acids. Together with reference TRBV19 and TRBJ2-7, the CDR3 gives the full variable domain: DGGITQSPKYLFRKEGQNVTLSCEQNLNHDAMYWYRQDPGQGLRLIYYSQIVNDFQKGDIAEGYSVSREKKESFPLTVTSAQKNPTAFYLCASMSDSSYEQYFGPGTRLTVT.

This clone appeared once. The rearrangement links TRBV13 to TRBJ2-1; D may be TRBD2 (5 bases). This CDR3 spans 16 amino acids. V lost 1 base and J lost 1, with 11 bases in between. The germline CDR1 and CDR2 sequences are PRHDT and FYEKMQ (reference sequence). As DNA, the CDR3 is TGTGCCAGCAGCTTAGCGTTCGCGGGTTCCTACAATGAGCAGTTCTTC. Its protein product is CASSLAFAGSYNEQFF.

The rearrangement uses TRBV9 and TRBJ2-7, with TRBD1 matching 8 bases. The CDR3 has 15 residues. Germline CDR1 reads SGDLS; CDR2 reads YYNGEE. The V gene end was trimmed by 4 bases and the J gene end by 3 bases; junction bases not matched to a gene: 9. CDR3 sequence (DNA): TGTGCCAGCAGCATCGGGACAGGCGCCAACTACGAGCAGTACTTC. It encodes CASSIGTGANYEQYF.

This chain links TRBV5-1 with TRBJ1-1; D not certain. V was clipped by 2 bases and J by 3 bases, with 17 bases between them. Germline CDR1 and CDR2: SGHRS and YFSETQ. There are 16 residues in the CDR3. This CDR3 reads CASSFSAGVGDTEAFF. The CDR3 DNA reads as TGCGCCAGCAGCTTTTCCGCCGGGGTCGGCGACACTGAAGCTTTCTTT.

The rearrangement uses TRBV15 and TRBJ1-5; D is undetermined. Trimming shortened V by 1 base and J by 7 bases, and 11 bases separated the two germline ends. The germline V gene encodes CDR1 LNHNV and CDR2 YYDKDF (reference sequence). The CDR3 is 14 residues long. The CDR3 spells CATSRGGREQPQHF. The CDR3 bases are TGTGCCACCAGCAGAGGAGGGCGAGAACAGCCCCAGCATTTT. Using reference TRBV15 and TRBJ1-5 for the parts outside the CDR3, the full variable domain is DAMVIQNPRYQVTQFGKPVTLSCSQTLNHNVMYWYQQKSSQAPKLLFHYYDKDFNNEADTPDNFQSRRPNTSFCFLDIRSPGLGDTAMYLCATSRGGREQPQHFGDGTRLSIL.

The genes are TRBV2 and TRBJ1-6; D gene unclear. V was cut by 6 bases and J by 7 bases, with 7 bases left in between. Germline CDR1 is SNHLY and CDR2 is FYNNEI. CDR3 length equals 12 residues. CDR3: CASSSRNSPLHF. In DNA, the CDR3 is TGTGCCAGCAGCTCCAGGAATTCACCCCTCCACTTT.

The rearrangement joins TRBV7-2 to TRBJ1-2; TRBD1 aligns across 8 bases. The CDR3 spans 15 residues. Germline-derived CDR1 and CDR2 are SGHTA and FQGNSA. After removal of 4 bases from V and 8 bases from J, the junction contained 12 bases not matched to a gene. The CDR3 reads CASSSTGGTGKGYTF. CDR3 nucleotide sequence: TGTGCCAGCAGCTCCACAGGGGGAACAGGAAAGGGCTACACCTTC. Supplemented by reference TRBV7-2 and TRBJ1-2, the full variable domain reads GAGVSQSPSNKVTEKGKDVELRCDPISGHTALYWYRQSLGQGLEFLIYFQGNSAPDKSGLPSDRFSAERTGGSVSTLTIQRTQQEDSAVYLCASSSTGGTGKGYTFGSGTRLTVV.

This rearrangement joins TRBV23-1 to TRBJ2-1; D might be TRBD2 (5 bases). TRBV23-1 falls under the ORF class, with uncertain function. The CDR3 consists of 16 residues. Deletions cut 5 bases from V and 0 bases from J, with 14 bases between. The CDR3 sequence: CASSTIGMSSYNEQFF. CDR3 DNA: TGCGCCAGCAGTACGATCGGGATGAGCTCCTACAATGAGCAGTTCTTC.

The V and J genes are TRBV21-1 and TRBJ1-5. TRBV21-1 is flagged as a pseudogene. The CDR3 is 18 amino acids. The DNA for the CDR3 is TGTGCCAGCAGCAAAGGGGGCGGAGGGAGACGCGGCAATCAGCCCCAGCATTTT. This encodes CASSKGGGGRRGNQPQHF.

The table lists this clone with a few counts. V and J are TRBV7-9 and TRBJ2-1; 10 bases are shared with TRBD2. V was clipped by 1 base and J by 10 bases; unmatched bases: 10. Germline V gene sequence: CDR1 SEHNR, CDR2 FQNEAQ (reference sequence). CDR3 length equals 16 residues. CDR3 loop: CASSLVASGGAWEQFF. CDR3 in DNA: TGTGCCAGCAGCTTAGTTGCCAGCGGGGGGGCGTGGGAGCAGTTCTTC.

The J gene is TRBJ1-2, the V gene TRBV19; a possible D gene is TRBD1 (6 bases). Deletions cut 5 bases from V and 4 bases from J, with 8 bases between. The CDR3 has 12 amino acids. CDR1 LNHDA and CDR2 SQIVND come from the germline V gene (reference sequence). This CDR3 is CASSQGFYGYTF. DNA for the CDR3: TGTGCCAGTAGTCAGGGGTTCTATGGCTACACCTTC.

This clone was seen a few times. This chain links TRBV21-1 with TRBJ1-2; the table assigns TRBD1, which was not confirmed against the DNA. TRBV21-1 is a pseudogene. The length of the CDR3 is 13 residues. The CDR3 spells CASSKADRNGYTF. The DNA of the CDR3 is TGTGCCAGCAGCAAAGCTGACAGGAATGGCTACACCTTC.

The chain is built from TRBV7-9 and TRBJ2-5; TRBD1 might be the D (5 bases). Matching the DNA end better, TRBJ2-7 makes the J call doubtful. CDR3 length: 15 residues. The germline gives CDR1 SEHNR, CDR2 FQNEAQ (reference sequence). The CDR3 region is CASSPEPRAAYEQYF. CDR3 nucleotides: TGTGCCAGCAGCCCCGAGCCCAGGGCTGCGTACGAGCAGTACTTC.

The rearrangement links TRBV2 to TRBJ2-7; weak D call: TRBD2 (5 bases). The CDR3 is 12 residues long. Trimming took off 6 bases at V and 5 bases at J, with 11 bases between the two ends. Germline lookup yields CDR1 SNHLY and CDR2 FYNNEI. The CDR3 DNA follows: TGTGCCAGCAGCGAAACCGGGGACGAGCAGTACTTC. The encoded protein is CASSETGDEQYF. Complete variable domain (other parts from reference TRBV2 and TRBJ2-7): EPEVTQTPSHQVTQMGQEVILRCVPISNHLYFYWYRQILGQKVEFLVSFYNNEISEKSEIFDDQFSVERPDGSNFTLKIRSTKLEDSAMYFCASSETGDEQYFGPGTRLTVT.

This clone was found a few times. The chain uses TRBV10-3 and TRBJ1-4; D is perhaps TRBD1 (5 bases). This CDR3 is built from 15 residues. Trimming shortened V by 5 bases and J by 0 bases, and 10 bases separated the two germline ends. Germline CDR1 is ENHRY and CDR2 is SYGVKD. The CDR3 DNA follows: TGTGCCATCAGTCCGGACATATCAACTAATGAAAAACTGTTTTTT. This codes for CAISPDISTNEKLFF.